Presented here are 28 T cell receptor beta chains from one specimen sequenced in a study of blood T cell repertoires in COVID-19. Generated by immunoSEQ multiplex PCR, the TCRdb table keeps only in-frame clones and is missing some. The data contain approximately 160,000 clones, roughly 84% of them singletons. Sequenced: peripheral blood. These receptors originate from a man in his sixties who had recovered from COVID-19.

V is TRBV5-4 and J is TRBJ2-3; weak D call: TRBD1 (6 bases). This CDR3 comprises 18 residues. CDR1 is SGHNT, CDR2 YYREEE, per germline (reference sequence). Trimming pared 0 bases from V and 4 bases from J, leaving 21 bases between. The CDR3 loop is CASSLGASQGSLADTQYF. In nucleotides, the CDR3 is TGTGCCAGCAGCTTGGGGGCTAGCCAGGGGTCCCTGGCAGATACGCAGTATTTT. Drawing the rest from reference TRBV5-4 and TRBJ2-3, the complete variable domain is ETGVTQSPTHLIKTRGQQVTLRCSSQSGHNTVSWYQQALGQGPQFIFQYYREEENGRGNFPPRFSGLQFPNYSSELNVNALELDDSALYLCASSLGASQGSLADTQYFGPGTRLTVL.

The DNA for the CDR3 is TGTGCCAGTAGTCCGACAGGGAGGTTAGATACGCAGTATTTT. Translating it yields CASSPTGRLDTQYF. This rearrangement joins TRBV19 to TRBJ2-3; TRBD1 is a possible D gene (7 bases). The CDR3 consists of 14 residues. Trimming cost V 5 bases and J 5 bases, with 14 bases left between them. CDR1 and CDR2 from the germline V gene are LNHDA and SQIVND (reference sequence).

The V gene is TRBV5-1, the J gene TRBJ2-2; D ambiguous. V was shortened by 4 bases and J by 3 bases, with 13 bases between the two germline ends. Germline values: CDR1 SGHRS, CDR2 YFSETQ. This CDR3 is built from 15 residues. The CDR3 nucleotides read TGCGCCAGCAGCCCCGGTTTTGGAGACACCGGGGAGCTGTTTTTT. Translated: CASSPGFGDTGELFF.

The gene calls are TRBV7-2 and TRBJ2-3; 9 positions agree with TRBD2. The CDR3 has 16 residues. Germline loops: CDR1 SGHTA, CDR2 FQGNSA. Trimming took 1 base from V and 0 from J; bases not matched to a gene: 2. This CDR3 reads CASSLVGLASTDTQYF. CDR3 nucleotide sequence: TGTGCCAGCAGCTTAGTGGGACTAGCAAGCACAGATACGCAGTATTTT.

V gene TRBV9 combines with J gene TRBJ2-7; 11 nucleotides line up with TRBD2. The junction had 1 base not matched to a gene; V was cut back by 4 bases and J by 1 base. Germline loops: CDR1 SGDLS, CDR2 YYNGEE. The CDR3 has 14 residues. The CDR3 DNA is TGTGCCAGCAGCCGGACTAGCGGGTCCTACGAGCAGTACTTC. Translation gives CASSRTSGSYEQYF.

The gene calls are TRBV5-8 and TRBJ1-5; 12 bases are a match to TRBD1. This CDR3 is built from 17 residues. Trimming cost V 4 bases and J 1 base; bases outside gene matches: 6. The germline V gene has CDR1 SGHTS and CDR2 YDEGEE. In DNA, the CDR3 is TGTGCCAGCAGCCCTGGGACAGGGGGCGAGAGCAATCAGCCCCAGCATTTT. This codes for CASSPGTGGESNQPQHF. Using reference TRBV5-8 and TRBJ1-5 for the parts outside the CDR3, the full variable domain is EAGVTQSPTHLIKTRGQQATLRCSPISGHTSVYWYQQALGLGLQFLLWYDEGEERNRGNFPPRFSGRQFPNYSSELNVNALELEDSALYLCASSPGTGGESNQPQHFGDGTRLSIL.

The rearrangement joins TRBV2 to TRBJ2-1; no definite D call. The CDR3 is 11 residues long. Germline V lookup: CDR1 SNHLY, CDR2 FYNNEI. V shed 3 bases and J shed 10 bases, with 7 bases lying between them. The DNA for the CDR3 is TGTGCCAGCAGTGAGAGGCGGGAGCAGTTCTTC. It codes for CASSERREQFF.

The chain has TRBV11-2 and TRBJ2-5; 9 bases map to TRBD1. The V and J ends lost 4 bases and 1 base, in that order; junction bases with no gene match: 1. The germline CDR1 and CDR2 sequences are SGHAT and FQNNGV. The CDR3 sequence is 14 residues long. CDR3 DNA sequence: TGTGCCAGCAGCTGGGACAGGGTCCAAGAGACCCAGTACTTC. Translating it yields CASSWDRVQETQYF.

This rearrangement joins TRBV6-5 to TRBJ1-2, with D unclear. Looked up from germline, CDR1 is MNHEY and CDR2 is SVGAGI. Trimming shortened V by 2 bases and J by 1 base, and 8 bases separated the two germline ends. The CDR3 loop spans 14 amino acids. The CDR3 DNA follows: TGTGCCAGCAGTTACACTGAGGATAACTATGGCTACACCTTC. Residues: CASSYTEDNYGYTF.

This chain links TRBV3-1 (or the pseudogene TRBV3-2) with TRBJ2-5, with 7 bases identical to TRBD2. V was clipped by 4 bases and J by 1 base; unmatched bases: 3. This CDR3 has 14 amino acids. Per germline, CDR1 LGHDT and CDR2 YNNKEL (reference sequence). This CDR3 is CASSPGGSQETQYF. The CDR3 DNA reads TGTGCCAGCAGCCCCGGGGGGTCCCAAGAGACCCAGTACTTC.

With respect to this clone: One junction end disagrees with the germline gene, perhaps due to a read error. The CDR3 sequence is CASTLSGLVRETQYF. As DNA, the CDR3 is TGTGCCAGCACCTTGAGTGGACTAGTACGAGAGACCCAGTACTTC. The chain links TRBV5-4 to TRBJ2-5, with 7 bases fitting TRBD2. Germline V gene lookup returns CDR1 SGHNT and CDR2 YYREEE (reference sequence). The CDR3 runs to 15 residues. The full variable domain, completed using reference TRBV5-4 and TRBJ2-5, is ETGVTQSPTHLIKTRGQQVTLRCSSQSGHNTVSWYQQALGQGPQFIFQYYREEENGRGNFPPRFSGLQFPNYSSELNVNALELDDSALYLCASTLSGLVRETQYFGPGTRLLVL.

The rearrangement joins TRBV9 to TRBJ2-5; possible D gene TRBD2, 7 bases. The CDR3 runs 17 residues. Deletions cut 0 bases from V and 1 base from J, with 16 bases between. Germline V lookup: CDR1 SGDLS, CDR2 YYNGEE. DNA for the CDR3: TGTGCCAGCAGCGTAGAATTTGCGGGGGCCTTCCAAGAGACCCAGTACTTC. It encodes CASSVEFAGAFQETQYF. The variable domain in full, with the rest retrieved from reference TRBV9 and TRBJ2-5, is DSGVTQTPKHLITATGQRVTLRCSPRSGDLSVYWYQQSLDQGLQFLIQYYNGEERAKGNILERFSAQQFPDLHSELNLSSLELGDSALYFCASSVEFAGAFQETQYFGPGTRLLVL.

This clone was detected once. The chain links TRBV19 to TRBJ2-7; 7 bases map to TRBD2. This CDR3 spans 13 amino acids. The junction had 1 base not matched to a gene; V was cut back by 3 bases and J by 2 bases. CDR1 and CDR2 from the germline V gene are LNHDA and SQIVND (reference sequence). The CDR3 sequence: CASSISGPYEQYF. The CDR3 nucleotides are TGTGCCAGTAGTATTAGCGGGCCCTACGAGCAGTACTTC.

The chain recombines TRBV6-5 with TRBJ1-2; 10 bases map to TRBD1. The CDR3 spans 13 residues. Trimming cost V 6 bases and J 9 bases; bases outside gene matches: 7. Germline lookup yields CDR1 MNHEY and CDR2 SVGAGI. DNA for the CDR3: TGTGCCAGCAGCTCCGGGACAGGGGAAAGCTACACCTTC. Translation gives CASSSGTGESYTF.

V and J are TRBV15 and TRBJ2-5; D is ambiguous. V lost 1 base and J lost 7, with 22 bases in between. Germline V gene sequence: CDR1 LNHNV, CDR2 YYDKDF (reference sequence). The CDR3 extends over 17 amino acids. CDR3 sequence: CATSRVLPQTPMGTQYF. The CDR3 DNA reads as TGTGCCACCAGCAGAGTCCTACCCCAGACACCGATGGGGACCCAGTACTTC.

The chain uses TRBV12-3 or TRBV12-4 and TRBJ1-1, with D possibly being TRBD1 (6 bases). The CDR3 is 13 amino acids. The V end was cut by 8 bases, the J end by 3 bases, with 13 bases between. CDR3 sequence (DNA): TGTGCCAGCTGGCGAGGGGGAGACACTGAAGCTTTCTTT. Protein product: CASWRGGDTEAFF.

The chain links TRBV9 to TRBJ2-1; D is undetermined. Per germline, CDR1 SGDLS and CDR2 YYNGEE. CDR3 length: 12 amino acids. With 0 bases removed from V and 5 bases from J, the gap between germline ends came to 3 bases. The CDR3 sequence: CASSVGDNEQFF. The DNA of the CDR3 is TGTGCCAGCAGCGTAGGAGACAATGAGCAGTTCTTC.

This chain connects TRBV12-3 or TRBV12-4 to TRBJ2-3; 7 nucleotides match TRBD1. This CDR3 comprises 12 residues. Trimming cost V 7 bases and J 5 bases; bases outside gene matches: 3. The CDR3 bases are TGTGCCAGCATCCCAGGGGGAGATACGCAGTATTTT. It is translated as CASIPGGDTQYF.

V is TRBV6-2 or TRBV6-3 and J is TRBJ2-7; a possible D gene is TRBD2 (5 bases). The CDR3 consists of 14 residues. The V end lost 2 bases, the J end lost 2 bases, and 10 bases lay between the germline ends. Germline V gene sequence: CDR1 MNHEY, CDR2 SVGEGT. DNA of the CDR3: TGTGCCAGCAGTTACCGGGGTCAGGCCTACGAGCAGTACTTC. It specifies CASSYRGQAYEQYF.

The V and J genes are TRBV7-2 and TRBJ1-5; 10 nucleotides align to TRBD1. This CDR3 has 15 residues. The trim removed 5 bases at V and 6 bases at J, leaving 7 bases unmatched. Germline V CDR1 and CDR2: SGHTA, FQGNSA. The CDR3 DNA reads TGTGCCAGCAGCACCCGGACAGGGGGACGTCAGCCCCAGCATTTT. It codes for CASSTRTGGRQPQHF. The full variable domain, in which reference TRBV7-2 and TRBJ1-5 provide the parts outside the CDR3, is GAGVSQSPSNKVTEKGKDVELRCDPISGHTALYWYRQSLGQGLEFLIYFQGNSAPDKSGLPSDRFSAERTGGSVSTLTIQRTQQEDSAVYLCASSTRTGGRQPQHFGDGTRLSIL.

The chain carries TRBV6-4 and TRBJ1-2, with 10 bases fitting TRBD1. Germline V lookup: CDR1 MRHNA, CDR2 SNTAGT. V was clipped by 5 bases and J by 7 bases; unmatched bases: 10. This CDR3 region has 15 residues. The CDR3 nucleotides are TGTGCCAGCAGTCCCGAGATGGGGACAGGGGTTGGCTACACCTTC. This gives the protein CASSPEMGTGVGYTF.

This chain joins TRBV2 and TRBJ2-1, with TRBD2 matching 7 bases. This CDR3 is built from 12 residues. The germline V gene has CDR1 SNHLY and CDR2 FYNNEI. The V and J ends lost 6 bases and 8 bases, in that order; junction bases with no gene match: 4. In DNA form, the CDR3 reads TGTGCCAGCAGGGTCGGGGGGTATGAGCAGTTCTTC. Its protein is CASRVGGYEQFF.

The sample holds a few counts of this clone. The chain uses TRBV3-1 (or the pseudogene TRBV3-2) and TRBJ2-7; D remains unclear. Trimming pared 3 bases from V and 3 bases from J, leaving 3 bases between. The V gene's germline CDR1 is LGHDT and CDR2 YNNKEL (reference sequence). This CDR3 has 11 residues. The CDR3 DNA is TGTGCCAGCAGCCACAACTACGAGCAGTACTTC. As protein: CASSHNYEQYF.

This chain joins TRBV27 and TRBJ1-5; D gene uncertain. The CDR3 covers 15 residues. Germline CDR1 reads MNHEY; CDR2 reads SMNVEV (reference sequence). Trimming took off 1 base at V and 1 base at J, with 8 bases between the two ends. The CDR3: CASSLYSGSNQPQHF. The CDR3, as DNA: TGTGCCAGCAGTTTATACAGTGGAAGCAATCAGCCCCAGCATTTT.

This chain uses TRBV7-2 with TRBJ2-7; TRBD2 might be the D (6 bases). V was trimmed by 0 bases and J by 2 bases, leaving 14 bases between them. Germline V lookup: CDR1 SGHTA, CDR2 FQGNSA. The CDR3 extends over 16 amino acids. DNA of the CDR3: TGTGCCAGCAGCTTAGCATCGGCTAGCGCCCCCTACGAGCAGTACTTC. It is translated as CASSLASASAPYEQYF.

CDR3 sequence reads: CASSLAAGFKETQYF. The CDR3 DNA reads as TGCGCCAGCAGCTTGGCCGCGGGATTTAAAGAGACCCAGTACTTC. V gene TRBV5-1 combines with J gene TRBJ2-5; D is perhaps TRBD2 (6 bases). CDR1 and CDR2 (germline): SGHRS, YFSETQ. This CDR3 has 15 residues. The V gene lost 0 bases and the J gene lost 3 bases, with 12 bases spanning the gap.

This clone showed up just once. This rearrangement joins TRBV29-1 to TRBJ1-2, with 7 bases lining up with TRBD1. After removal of 7 bases from V and 0 bases from J, the junction contained 14 bases not matched to a gene. Germline values: CDR1 SQVTM, CDR2 ANQGSEA. The CDR3 contains 16 residues. CDR3 sequence (DNA): TGCAGCGATTTTTCTATGAGAGGGACAGCTAACTATGGCTACACCTTC. It translates to CSDFSMRGTANYGYTF.

The chain has TRBV7-9 and TRBJ1-2; no clear D gene. V dropped 5 bases and J dropped 10 bases, with 14 bases sitting between them. The CDR3 runs to 12 residues. Germline CDR1 SEHNR, CDR2 FQNEAQ (reference sequence). DNA of the CDR3: TGTGCCAGCAGCCTGAATGCGGGAGACTACACCTTC. It is translated as CASSLNAGDYTF. Full variable domain (missing parts from reference TRBV7-9 and TRBJ1-2): DTGVSQNPRHKITKRGQNVTFRCDPISEHNRLYWYRQTLGQGPEFLTYFQNEAQLEKSRLLSDRFSAERPKGSFSTLEIQRTEQGDSAMYLCASSLNAGDYTFGSGTRLTVV.